This TCR beta chain was captured by sequencing in a study of blood T cells in healthy people across ages. Sample-barcoded 5' priming and a J-beta primer mix drove a second PCR of 7 to 11 cycles. Each cDNA molecule was tagged by a template-switch adaptor that had 12 random nucleotides. Using its own MiXCR run on the 5' RACE reads, TCRdb lists one record per CDR3 protein. The sample holds approximately 800,000 distinct CDR3 sequences, about 37% seen once. The study's findings and limits: Because sorting was not performed, PBMCs prevented conclusive naive versus antigen-experienced comparison.

V was trimmed by 2 bases and J by 2 bases, leaving 15 bases between them. Per germline, CDR1 SNHLY and CDR2 FYNNEI. The CDR3 covers 16 residues. This clonotype was seen more than once but under ten times. What it recognizes is unknown. Every donor gave 8 to 10 milliliters of peripheral blood. This sequence joins TRBV2 and TRBJ1-2, with D perhaps matching TRBD1 (5 bases). The source of this sequence is a man younger than 35 in good health. Specimen: blood. In DNA, the CDR3 is TGTGCCAGCAGTGAATCTGGGGGTTTAGAAAACTATGGCTACACCTTC. It is translated as CASSESGGLENYGYTF.